The 7 T cell receptor beta chains below all came from one sample that was sequenced in a study of blood T cell repertoires in COVID-19. Clones were sequenced by immunoSEQ multiplex PCR, and TCRdb holds only the in-frame ones, with some missing. The sample lists 150,000 or so clones, roughly four fifths occurring once. Sequencing was done on a sample of peripheral blood. All receptors come from a human donor with acute or convalescent COVID-19. The donor label of this sample is uncertain.

There are many counts of this clone. The chain carries TRBV4-1 and TRBJ2-3; a possible D gene is TRBD2 (5 bases). The V gene lost 8 bases and the J gene lost 2 bases, with 14 bases spanning the gap. The CDR3 loop spans 14 amino acids. Germline V CDR1 and CDR2: MGHRA, YSYEKL. The CDR3 protein is CASQRQLNTDTQYF. DNA of the CDR3: TGCGCCAGCCAGCGGCAGCTTAACACAGATACGCAGTATTTT.

This chain links TRBV10-3 with TRBJ2-7; TRBD1 matches 10 bases. From germline, CDR1 is ENHRY and CDR2 SYGVKD. With 8 bases clipped from V and 2 bases from J, the junction kept 0 bases outside the gene matches. The CDR3 loop spans 12 amino acids. CDR3 sequence: CAIGTGAYEQYF. The CDR3 coding sequence is TGTGCCATCGGGACAGGGGCCTACGAGCAGTACTTC.

CDR3 DNA: TGTGCCAGCAGTCGGGAGGGGCGGCGAGAAAAACTGTTTTTT. Amino acid sequence: CASSREGRREKLFF. The chain couples TRBV27 to TRBJ1-4; perhaps TRBD1 as D (5 bases). There are 14 residues in the CDR3. Germline lookup yields CDR1 MNHEY and CDR2 SMNVEV (reference sequence). V was clipped by 5 bases and J by 8 bases, with 15 bases between them.

In nucleotides, the CDR3 is TGTGCCAGCAGCTTCCCAGCCGGGACTAGCCCCAATGAGCAGTTCTTC. Protein product: CASSFPAGTSPNEQFF. The V call is TRBV7-8, the J call TRBJ2-1; 9 bases are a match to TRBD2. The trim removed 3 bases at V and 6 bases at J, leaving 9 bases unmatched. The CDR3 extends over 16 amino acids. Germline V gene sequence: CDR1 SGHVS, CDR2 FQNEAQ.

The chain carries TRBV3-1 (or the pseudogene TRBV3-2) and TRBJ2-1; the D is unclear. Between the trimmed V and J ends, which lost 5 bases and 3 bases, there was a span of 5 bases. The CDR3 spans 12 residues. Germline values: CDR1 LGHDT, CDR2 YNNKEL (reference sequence). DNA for the CDR3: TGTGCCAGCAGCTCGTACTACAATGAGCAGTTCTTC. Translation: CASSSYYNEQFF.

The rearrangement uses TRBV6-6 and TRBJ2-1, with D hard to call. In germline, CDR1 is MNHNY, CDR2 SVGAGI (reference sequence). The CDR3 totals 15 residues. V lost 8 bases and J lost 0, with 14 bases in between. The DNA for the CDR3 is TGTGCCAGCGTGGCTCGTGGCACCTCCTACAATGAGCAGTTCTTC. It yields the protein CASVARGTSYNEQFF.

The chain employs TRBV5-4 and TRBJ2-5; D unresolved. This CDR3 has 12 amino acids. CDR1 SGHNT and CDR2 YYREEE come from the germline V gene (reference sequence). The V end was cut by 3 bases, the J end by 1 base, with 4 bases between. The CDR3 protein is CASSSPQETQYF. Written as DNA, the CDR3 is TGTGCCAGCAGCTCTCCCCAAGAGACCCAGTACTTC.